The clone carrying this TCR beta chain was counted a single time. This specimen belongs to a study of regulatory T cells in long-lasting Graves disease. Overall study: Antithyroid drug use was under 3 months in newly diagnosed Graves' patients.

Germline-derived CDR1 and CDR2 are MDHEN and SYDVKM. The CDR3 is made up of 14 amino acids. Deletions cut 6 bases from V and 2 bases from J, with 13 bases between. Indicated time point: newly diagnosed GD, antithyroid drugs for less than 3 months. From PBMCs, RNA was extracted and then used to make the TCR library. Tubes containing EDTA received around 9.5 milliliters of drawn peripheral blood. To make TCR beta libraries, researchers used iRepertoire HTBI primers and Arm-PCR of CDR3 regions. TCRdb reprocessed the multiplex PCR reads via MiXCR and lists one record per CDR3 protein. The repertoire holds hundreds of thousands of distinct CDR3 sequences, around 15% seen once, with around a fifth in the top ten.

J is TRBJ1-1 and V is TRBV28; D is unresolved. Here the sequenced sample was peripheral blood mononuclear cells (PBMCs), taken at new diagnosis, from a patient treated with antithyroid drugs. The TCR was taken from a female donor with Graves disease. The CDR3 coding sequence is TGTGCCAGCAGATCGCCCTTGGGAAACACTGAAGCTTTCTTT. Amino acid sequence: CASRSPLGNTEAFF.